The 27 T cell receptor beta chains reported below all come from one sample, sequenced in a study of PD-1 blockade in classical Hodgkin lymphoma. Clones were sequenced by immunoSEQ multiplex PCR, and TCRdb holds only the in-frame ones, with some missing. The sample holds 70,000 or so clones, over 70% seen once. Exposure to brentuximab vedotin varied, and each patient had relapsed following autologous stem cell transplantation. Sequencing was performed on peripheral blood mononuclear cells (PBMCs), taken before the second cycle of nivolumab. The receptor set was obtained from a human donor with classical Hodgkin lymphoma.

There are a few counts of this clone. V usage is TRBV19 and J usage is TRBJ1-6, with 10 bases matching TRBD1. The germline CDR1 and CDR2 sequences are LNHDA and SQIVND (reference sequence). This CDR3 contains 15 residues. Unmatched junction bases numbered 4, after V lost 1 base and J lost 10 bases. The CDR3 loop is CASSIGDRGLSPLHF. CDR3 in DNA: TGTGCCAGTAGTATAGGGGACAGGGGTCTCTCACCCCTCCACTTT.

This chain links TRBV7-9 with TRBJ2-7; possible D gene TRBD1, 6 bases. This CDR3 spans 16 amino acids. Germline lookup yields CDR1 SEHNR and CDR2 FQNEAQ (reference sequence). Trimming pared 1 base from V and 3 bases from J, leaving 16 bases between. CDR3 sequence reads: CASSLGGTLEIYEQYF. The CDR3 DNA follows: TGTGCCAGCAGCTTAGGGGGGACACTCGAGATCTACGAGCAGTACTTC.

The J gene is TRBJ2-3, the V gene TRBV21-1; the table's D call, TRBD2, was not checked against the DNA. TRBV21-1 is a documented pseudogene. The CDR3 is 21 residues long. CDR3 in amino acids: CASSKEESGTSGSMGTDTQYF. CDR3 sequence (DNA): TGTGCCAGCAGCAAAGAAGAAAGTGGGACTAGCGGCAGCATGGGCACAGATACGCAGTATTTT.

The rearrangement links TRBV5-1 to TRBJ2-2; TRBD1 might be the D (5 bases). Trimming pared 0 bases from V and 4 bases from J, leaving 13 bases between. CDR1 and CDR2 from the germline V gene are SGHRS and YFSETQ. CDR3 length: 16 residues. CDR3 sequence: CASSLVVGRGTGELFF. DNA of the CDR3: TGCGCCAGCAGCTTGGTAGTGGGGCGAGGCACCGGGGAGCTGTTTTTT.

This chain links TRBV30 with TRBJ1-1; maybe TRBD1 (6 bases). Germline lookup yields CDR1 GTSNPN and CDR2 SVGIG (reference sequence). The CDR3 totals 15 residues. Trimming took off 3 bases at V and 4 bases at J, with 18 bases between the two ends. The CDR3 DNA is TGTGCCTGGAGATTACGAGGGGGAAGTGGCACTGAAGCTTTCTTT. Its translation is CAWRLRGGSGTEAFF.

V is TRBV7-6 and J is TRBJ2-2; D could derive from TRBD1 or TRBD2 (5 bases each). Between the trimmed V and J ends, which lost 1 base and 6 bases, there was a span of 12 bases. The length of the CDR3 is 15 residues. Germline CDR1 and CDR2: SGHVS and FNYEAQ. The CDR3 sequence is CASSLEARGAGELFF. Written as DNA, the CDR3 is TGTGCCAGCAGCTTAGAGGCTAGGGGAGCCGGGGAGCTGTTTTTT.

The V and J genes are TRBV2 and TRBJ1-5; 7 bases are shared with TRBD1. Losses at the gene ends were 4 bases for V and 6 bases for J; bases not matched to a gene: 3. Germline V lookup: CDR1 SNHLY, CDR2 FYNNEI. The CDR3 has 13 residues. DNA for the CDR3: TGTGCCAGCAGTGGAGACAGGGTTCAGCCCCAGCATTTT. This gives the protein CASSGDRVQPQHF.

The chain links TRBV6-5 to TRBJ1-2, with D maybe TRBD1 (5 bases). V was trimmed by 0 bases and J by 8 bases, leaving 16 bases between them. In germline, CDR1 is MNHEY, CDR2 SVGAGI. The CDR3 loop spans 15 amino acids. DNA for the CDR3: TGTGCCAGCAGTTACTCCCGGGACCTCGTGGTAGGCTACACCTTC. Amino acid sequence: CASSYSRDLVVGYTF.

CDR3 region: CASSLDRFGYTF. As DNA, the CDR3 is TGTGCCAGCAGCTTGGATCGATTTGGATACACCTTC. This sequence joins TRBV5-4 and TRBJ1-2, with no clear D. The V end lost 0 bases, the J end lost 11 bases, and 11 bases lay between the germline ends. The CDR3 runs 12 residues. Per germline, CDR1 SGHNT and CDR2 YYREEE (reference sequence).

This chain's CDR3 is CASKDRSNTGELFF. The CDR3 coding sequence is TGTGCCAGCAAGGACAGATCGAACACCGGGGAGCTGTTTTTT. The V gene is TRBV21-1, the J gene TRBJ2-2; TRBD1, the table's D call, was not compared with the DNA. TRBV21-1 is tagged as a pseudogene. The CDR3 covers 14 residues.

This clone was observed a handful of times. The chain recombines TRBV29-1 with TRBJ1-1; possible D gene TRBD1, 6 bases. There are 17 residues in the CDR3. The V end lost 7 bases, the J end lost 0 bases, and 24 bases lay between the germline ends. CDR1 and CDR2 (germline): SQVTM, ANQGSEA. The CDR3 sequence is CSALGALQGAMNTEAFF. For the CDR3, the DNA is TGCAGCGCCCTAGGGGCTCTACAGGGTGCTATGAACACTGAAGCTTTCTTT.

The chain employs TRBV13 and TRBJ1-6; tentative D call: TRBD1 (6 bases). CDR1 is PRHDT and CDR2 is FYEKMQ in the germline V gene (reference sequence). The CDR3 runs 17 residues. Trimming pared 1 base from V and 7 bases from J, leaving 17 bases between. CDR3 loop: CASSLELIQGGNSPLHF. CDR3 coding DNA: TGTGCCAGCAGCTTAGAATTGATACAGGGTGGAAATTCACCCCTCCACTTT.

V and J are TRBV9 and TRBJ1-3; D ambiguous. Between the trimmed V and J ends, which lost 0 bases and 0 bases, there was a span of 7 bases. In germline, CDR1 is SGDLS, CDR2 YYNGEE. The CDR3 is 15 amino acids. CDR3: CASSVGESSGNTIYF. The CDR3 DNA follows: TGTGCCAGCAGCGTAGGAGAGAGCTCTGGAAACACCATATATTTT.

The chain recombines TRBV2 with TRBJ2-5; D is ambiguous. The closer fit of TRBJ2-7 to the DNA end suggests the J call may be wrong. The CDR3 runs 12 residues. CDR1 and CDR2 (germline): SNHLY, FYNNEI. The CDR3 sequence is CASSEPPYEQYF. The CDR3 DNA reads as TGTGCCAGCAGTGAACCTCCGTACGAGCAGTACTTC.

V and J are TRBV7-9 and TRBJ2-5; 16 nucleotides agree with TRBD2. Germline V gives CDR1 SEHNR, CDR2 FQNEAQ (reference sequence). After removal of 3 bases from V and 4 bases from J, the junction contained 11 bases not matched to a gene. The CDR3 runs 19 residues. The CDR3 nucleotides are TGTGCCAGCAGCTTCGGGACTAGCGGGAGGGCCCTTAGGGGAGAGACCCAGTACTTC. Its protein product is CASSFGTSGRALRGETQYF.

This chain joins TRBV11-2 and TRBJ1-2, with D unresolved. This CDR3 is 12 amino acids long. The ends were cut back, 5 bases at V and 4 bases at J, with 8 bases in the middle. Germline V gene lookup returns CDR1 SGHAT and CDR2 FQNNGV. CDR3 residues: CASSLRGYGYTF. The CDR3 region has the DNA TGTGCCAGCAGCCTCCGCGGCTATGGCTACACCTTC.

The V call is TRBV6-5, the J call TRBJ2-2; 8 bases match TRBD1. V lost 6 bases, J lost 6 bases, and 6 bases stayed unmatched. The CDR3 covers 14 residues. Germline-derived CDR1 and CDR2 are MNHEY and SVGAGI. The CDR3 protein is CASSRDRGAGELFF. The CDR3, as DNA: TGTGCCAGCAGCCGAGACAGGGGAGCCGGGGAGCTGTTTTTT.

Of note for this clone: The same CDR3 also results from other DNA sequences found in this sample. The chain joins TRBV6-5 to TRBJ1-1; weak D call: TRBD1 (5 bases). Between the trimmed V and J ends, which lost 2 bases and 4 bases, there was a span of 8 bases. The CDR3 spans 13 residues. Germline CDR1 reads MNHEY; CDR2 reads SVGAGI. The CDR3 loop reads CASSYVGGTEAFF. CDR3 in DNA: TGTGCCAGCAGTTACGTCGGGGGCACTGAAGCTTTCTTT.

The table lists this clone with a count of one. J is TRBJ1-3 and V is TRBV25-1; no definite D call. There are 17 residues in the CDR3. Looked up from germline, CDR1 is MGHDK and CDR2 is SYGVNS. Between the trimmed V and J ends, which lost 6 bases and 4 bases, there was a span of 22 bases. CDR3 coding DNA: TGTGCCAGCAGCGCCCCGCTATTGGCCTGGTCAGGAAACACCATATATTTT. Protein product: CASSAPLLAWSGNTIYF.

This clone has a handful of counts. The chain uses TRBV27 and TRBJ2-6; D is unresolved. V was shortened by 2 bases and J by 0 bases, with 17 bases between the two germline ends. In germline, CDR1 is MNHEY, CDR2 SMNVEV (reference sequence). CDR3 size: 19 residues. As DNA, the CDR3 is TGTGCCAGCAGTTTACGTTTCTCGTCGTATAGCTCTGGGGCCAACGTCCTGACTTTC. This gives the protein CASSLRFSSYSSGANVLTF.

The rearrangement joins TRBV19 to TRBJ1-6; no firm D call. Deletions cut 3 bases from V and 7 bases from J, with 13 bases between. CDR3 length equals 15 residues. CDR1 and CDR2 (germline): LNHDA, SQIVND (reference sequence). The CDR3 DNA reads TGTGCCAGTAGTATTGGAATTAGAGGGAATTCACCCCTCCACTTT. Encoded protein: CASSIGIRGNSPLHF.

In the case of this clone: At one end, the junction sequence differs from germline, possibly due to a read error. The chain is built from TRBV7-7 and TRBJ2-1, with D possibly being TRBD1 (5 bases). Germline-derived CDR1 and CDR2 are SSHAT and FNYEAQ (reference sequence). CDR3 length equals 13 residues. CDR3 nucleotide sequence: TGTGCTAGCAGCTTAGGGGATGGGAATGAGCAGTTCTTC. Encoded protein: CASSLGDGNEQFF. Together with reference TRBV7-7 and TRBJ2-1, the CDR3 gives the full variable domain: GAGVSQSPRYKVTKRGQDVTLRCDPISSHATLYWYQQALGQGPEFLTYFNYEAQPDKSGLPSDRFSAERPEGSISTLTIQRTEQRDSAMYRCASSLGDGNEQFFGPGTRLTVL.

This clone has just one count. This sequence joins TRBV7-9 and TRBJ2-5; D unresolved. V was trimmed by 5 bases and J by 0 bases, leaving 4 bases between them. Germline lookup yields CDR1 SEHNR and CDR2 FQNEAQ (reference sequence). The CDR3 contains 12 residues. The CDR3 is CASSVHQETQYF. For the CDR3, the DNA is TGTGCCAGCAGCGTACACCAAGAGACCCAGTACTTC.

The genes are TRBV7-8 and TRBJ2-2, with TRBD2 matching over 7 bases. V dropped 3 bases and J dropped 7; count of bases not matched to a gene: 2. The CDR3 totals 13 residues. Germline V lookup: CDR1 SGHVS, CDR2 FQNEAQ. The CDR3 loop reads CASSLGGIGELFF. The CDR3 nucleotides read TGTGCCAGCAGCTTGGGGGGGATCGGGGAGCTGTTTTTT.

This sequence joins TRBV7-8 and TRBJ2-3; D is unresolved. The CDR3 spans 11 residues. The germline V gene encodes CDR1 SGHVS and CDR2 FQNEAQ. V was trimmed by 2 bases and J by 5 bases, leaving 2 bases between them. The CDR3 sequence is CASSLLDTQYF. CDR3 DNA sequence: TGTGCCAGCAGCTTACTAGATACGCAGTATTTT.

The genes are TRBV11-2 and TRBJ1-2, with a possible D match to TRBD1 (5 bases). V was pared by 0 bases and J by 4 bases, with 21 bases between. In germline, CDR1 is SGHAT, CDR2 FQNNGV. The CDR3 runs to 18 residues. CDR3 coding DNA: TGTGCCAGCAGCTTAGATCCGGGCGGCAGGGTTGGGACCTATGGCTACACCTTC. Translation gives CASSLDPGGRVGTYGYTF.

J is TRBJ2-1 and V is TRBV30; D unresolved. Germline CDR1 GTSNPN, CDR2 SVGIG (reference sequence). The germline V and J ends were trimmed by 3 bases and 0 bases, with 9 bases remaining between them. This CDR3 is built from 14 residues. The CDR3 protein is CAWRDPSSYNEQFF. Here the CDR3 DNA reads TGTGCCTGGAGGGACCCCAGCTCCTACAATGAGCAGTTCTTC.